This T cell receptor beta chain comes out of a study of T cell clonality in common variable immunodeficiency. This clone was counted ten times or more. The observed sequence ends 3 residues before the CDR3 terminus, with the missing tail filled in from the germline J gene. The V gene's germline CDR1 is DFQATT and CDR2 SNEGSKA (reference sequence). Trimming took 0 bases from V and 3 from J; bases not matched to a gene: 4. The CDR3 covers 14 residues. CVID and control samples used equivalent genomic DNA input. Produced via immunoSEQ multiplex PCR; TCRdb's table is partial and in-frame only. The specimen has some 80,000 clones, none found just once.

The chain employs TRBV20-1 and TRBJ2-7; TRBD1 matches at 8 bases. The TCR sequence derives from a person aged 18 to 70 in good health. Sequenced material: peripheral blood mononuclear cells. The CDR3 reads CSARDDDRGYEQYF. The sequenced part of the CDR3 DNA is TGCAGTGCTAGAGACGATGACAGGGGCTACGAG.